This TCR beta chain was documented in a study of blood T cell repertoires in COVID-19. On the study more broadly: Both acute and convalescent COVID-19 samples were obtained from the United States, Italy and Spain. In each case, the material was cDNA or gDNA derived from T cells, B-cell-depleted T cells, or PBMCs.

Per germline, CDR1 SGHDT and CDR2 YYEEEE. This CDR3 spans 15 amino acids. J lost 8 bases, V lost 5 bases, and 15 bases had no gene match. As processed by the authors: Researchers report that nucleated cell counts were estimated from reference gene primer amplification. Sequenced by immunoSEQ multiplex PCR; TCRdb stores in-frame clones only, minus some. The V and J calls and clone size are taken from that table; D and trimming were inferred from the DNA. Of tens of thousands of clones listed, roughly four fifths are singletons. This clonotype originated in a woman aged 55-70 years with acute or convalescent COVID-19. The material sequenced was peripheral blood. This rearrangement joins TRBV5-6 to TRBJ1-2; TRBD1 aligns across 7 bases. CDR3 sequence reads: CASRAPTGLVGGYTF. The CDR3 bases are TGTGCCAGCAGGGCACCGACAGGGCTAGTCGGGGGCTACACCTTC.